Shown below are 25 T cell receptor beta chains from a single sample sequenced in a study of blood T cells in healthy people across ages. A second PCR, run for roughly 7 to 12 cycles, used a sample-barcoded 5' primer plus a J-beta primer mix. TCRdb reprocessed the 5' RACE reads via MiXCR and lists one record per CDR3 protein. The sample yields roughly 1.5 million distinct CDR3 sequences, 35% to 45% seen once. Sequencing input: blood. Receptors originate from a woman between 18 and 30 years old in good health.

The rearrangement uses TRBV29-1 and TRBJ1-2, with TRBD1 as a possible D gene (6 bases). This CDR3 contains 13 residues. Trimming stripped 5 bases from V and 2 bases from J, with 12 bases between. Germline CDR1 is SQVTM and CDR2 is ANQGSEA. The CDR3 DNA sequence: TGCAGCGTTCTCCGGGACACCAACTATGGCTACACCTTC. Protein product: CSVLRDTNYGYTF.

V and J are TRBV5-1 and TRBJ1-4, with D maybe TRBD1 (5 bases). With 0 bases removed from V and 7 bases from J, the gap between germline ends came to 13 bases. The CDR3 length is 15 residues. Germline-derived CDR1 and CDR2 are SGHRS and YFSETQ. The CDR3 sequence: CASSLVSGGSEKLFF. Written as DNA, the CDR3 is TGCGCCAGCAGCTTGGTCTCGGGGGGTAGTGAAAAACTGTTTTTT.

V gene TRBV18 combines with J gene TRBJ2-7, with D perhaps matching TRBD1 or TRBD2 (6 bases each). The CDR3 has 13 amino acids. Deletions cut 2 bases from V and 7 bases from J, with 12 bases between. Germline CDR1 KGHSH, CDR2 LQKENI. The CDR3: CASSPNTGREQYF. The CDR3 DNA follows: TGTGCCAGCTCACCAAATACAGGGAGGGAGCAGTACTTC.

The rearrangement links TRBV6-2 or TRBV6-3 to TRBJ2-4; no reliable D call. The closer fit of TRBJ2-5 to the DNA end suggests the J call may be wrong. Germline V gene data show CDR1 as MNHEY and CDR2 as SVGEGT. This CDR3 contains 15 residues. The CDR3 nucleotides read TGTGCCAGCAGTTACTCGAAGTCTAGCCAAGAGACCCAGTACTTC. This sequence encodes CASSYSKSSQETQYF.

This chain connects TRBV10-1 to TRBJ2-4, with TRBD1 identical over 7 bases. V lost 6 bases to trimming and J lost 2 bases; unmatched junction nucleotides: 16. Germline V gene data show CDR1 as WNHNN and CDR2 as SYGVQD (reference sequence). The length of the CDR3 is 18 residues. In nucleotides, the CDR3 is TGCGCCAGCAGCATTCTCTGGGGACAGATTGTTCCCAAAAACATTCAGTACTTC. This encodes CASSILWGQIVPKNIQYF.

The chain recombines TRBV27 with TRBJ2-1, with TRBD1 matching over 8 bases. CDR3 length: 15 residues. CDR1 is MNHEY and CDR2 is SMNVEV in the germline V gene (reference sequence). The V segment lost 5 bases and the J segment 9 bases; nucleotides outside the gene matches: 12. The CDR3 region is CASSPPPDRVGEQFF. DNA of the CDR3: TGTGCCAGCAGTCCTCCCCCGGACAGGGTGGGTGAGCAGTTCTTC.

The chain links TRBV9 to TRBJ2-1; 7 nucleotides match TRBD1. The CDR3 extends over 16 amino acids. With V trimmed by 3 bases and J by 8 bases, 14 bases remained unmatched. Germline V CDR1 and CDR2: SGDLS, YYNGEE. CDR3 amino acids: CASSGDRQGLQYEQFF. The DNA for the CDR3 is TGTGCCAGCAGCGGAGACAGACAGGGCCTACAATATGAGCAGTTCTTC.

This clonotype was found many times. This chain connects TRBV11-1 to TRBJ2-7; TRBD1 agrees at 9 bases. From germline, CDR1 is SGHAT and CDR2 FQDESV (reference sequence). This CDR3 is 15 amino acids long. V gave up 5 bases and J gave up 5 bases; unmatched junction bases: 10. The CDR3 spells CASSPMGTGFHEQYF. In DNA, the CDR3 is TGTGCCAGCAGCCCTATGGGGACAGGGTTCCACGAGCAGTACTTC.

This clonotype appeared a few times. The rearrangement links TRBV27 to TRBJ2-1, with D maybe TRBD2 (6 bases). V lost 6 bases, J lost 6 bases, and 15 bases lay in between. From germline, CDR1 is MNHEY and CDR2 SMNVEV (reference sequence). The CDR3 loop spans 14 amino acids. CDR3 region: CASRSGLLLNEQFF. CDR3 in DNA: TGTGCCAGCAGATCCGGACTATTGCTCAATGAGCAGTTCTTC.

This clonotype was recorded many times. The V and J genes are TRBV12-3 or TRBV12-4 and TRBJ1-1; D is ambiguous. V gave up 5 bases and J gave up 1 base, with 8 bases separating them. This CDR3 has 13 residues. The CDR3 nucleotides read TGTGCCAGCAGTGTGTGGCAGAACACTGAAGCTTTCTTT. Its translation: CASSVWQNTEAFF.

This clonotype was counted only a few times. The rearrangement links TRBV7-9 to TRBJ1-4; perhaps TRBD1 as D (5 bases). The germline V and J ends were trimmed by 7 bases and 3 bases, with 15 bases remaining between them. Germline V lookup: CDR1 SEHNR, CDR2 FQNEAQ (reference sequence). The CDR3 spans 15 residues. In DNA, the CDR3 is TGTGCCAGCAAACCATCGTTACAGGCTAATGAAAAACTGTTTTTT. Its protein is CASKPSLQANEKLFF.

This clonotype was detected only a few times. CDR3 sequence reads: CASRASYHYEQYF. The CDR3 region has the DNA TGTGCCAGCAGGGCCTCCTACCACTACGAGCAGTACTTC. The chain employs TRBV7-2 and TRBJ2-7, with no clear D. V was cut by 6 bases and J by 3 bases, with 12 bases left in between. The CDR3 is made up of 13 amino acids. Germline V gene lookup returns CDR1 SGHTA and CDR2 FQGNSA.

Only one count was recorded for this clonotype. The chain joins TRBV7-2 to TRBJ2-1; the match to TRBD1 covers 7 bases. V lost 6 bases to trimming and J lost 6 bases; unmatched junction nucleotides: 11. The CDR3 totals 15 residues. Germline V CDR1 and CDR2: SGHTA, FQGNSA. The CDR3 spells CASRLLTGSFNEQFF. The CDR3 region has the DNA TGTGCCAGCAGGCTCTTGACAGGGTCTTTCAATGAGCAGTTCTTC.

The chain links TRBV15 to TRBJ1-4, with 9 bases aligning to TRBD1. The V gene's germline CDR1 is LNHNV and CDR2 YYDKDF (reference sequence). The CDR3 contains 16 residues. V lost 5 bases, J lost 0 bases, and 4 bases stayed unmatched. This CDR3 is CATSGRQGATNEKLFF. DNA for the CDR3: TGTGCCACCAGCGGAAGACAGGGGGCAACTAATGAAAAACTGTTTTTT.

This clonotype was found a few times. The junction shows a germline mismatch at one end, possibly a read error. The chain carries TRBV6-1 and TRBJ2-3; a possible D gene is TRBD2 (7 bases). Germline loops: CDR1 MNHNS, CDR2 SASEGT. The CDR3 runs 16 residues. The CDR3 DNA reads TGTGCCAGCAGTGAATCCAAGGGGGGGAGCACGGATACGCAGTATTTT. Its protein is CASSESKGGSTDTQYF.

Only a few counts were recorded for this clonotype. The genes are TRBV20-1 and TRBJ2-1; possibly TRBD2 for D (6 bases). The CDR3 covers 14 residues. V was shortened by 0 bases and J by 0 bases, with 6 bases between the two germline ends. CDR1 is DFQATT, CDR2 SNEGSKA, per germline (reference sequence). CDR3 sequence (DNA): TGCAGTGCTAGAGAGGGGGGCTCCTACAATGAGCAGTTCTTC. Amino acids: CSAREGGSYNEQFF.

This clonotype occurred a few times. The V gene is TRBV7-2, the J gene TRBJ1-2; 9 bases fit TRBD1. Germline V gene sequence: CDR1 SGHTA, CDR2 FQGNSA. The CDR3 sequence is 14 residues long. The V and J ends lost 1 base and 7 bases, in that order; junction bases with no gene match: 4. CDR3 DNA sequence: TGTGCCAGCAGCTTAGACGGGACAGGGTCTGGCTACACCTTC. This sequence encodes CASSLDGTGSGYTF.

This rearrangement joins TRBV7-9 to TRBJ2-5; D not certain. With 1 base removed from V and 5 bases from J, the gap between germline ends came to 8 bases. This CDR3 region has 13 residues. Germline-derived CDR1 and CDR2 are SEHNR and FQNEAQ (reference sequence). This chain's CDR3 is CASSLVLWETQYF. Written as DNA, the CDR3 is TGTGCCAGCAGCTTAGTCTTGTGGGAGACCCAGTACTTC.

J is TRBJ2-4 and V is TRBV4-3, with 7 bases identical to TRBD2. The assigned J gene may be wrong: the sequence end matches TRBJ2-7 better. CDR3 length: 15 amino acids. CDR1 LGHNA and CDR2 YSLEER come from the germline V gene. The CDR3 DNA is TGCGCCAGCAGCCGGACTGGGCGGGAGTTCTACGAGCAGTACTTC. The encoded protein is CASSRTGREFYEQYF.

The chain has TRBV6-2 or TRBV6-3 and TRBJ2-5; tentative D call: TRBD2 (5 bases). Germline CDR1 reads MNHEY; CDR2 reads SVGEGT. This CDR3 spans 12 amino acids. V lost 4 bases and J 5 bases, leaving 8 bases between the germline ends. The DNA of the CDR3 is TGTGCCAGCAGTTCCGTAGCGGAGACCCAGTACTTC. Translating gives CASSSVAETQYF.

This clonotype was found a few times. This chain joins TRBV6-2 or TRBV6-3 and TRBJ2-7; D is ambiguous. Trimming pared 0 bases from V and 2 bases from J, leaving 8 bases between. From germline, CDR1 is MNHEY and CDR2 SVGEGT. The CDR3 loop spans 14 amino acids. The DNA for the CDR3 is TGTGCCAGCAGTTACTCGCCCTTTGCCTACGAGCAGTACTTC. As protein: CASSYSPFAYEQYF.

This clonotype was detected a few times. The chain recombines TRBV4-1 with TRBJ2-5, with D hard to call. The V gene lost 1 base and the J gene lost 5 bases, with 8 bases spanning the gap. CDR3 length: 13 residues. Germline values: CDR1 MGHRA, CDR2 YSYEKL. The DNA of the CDR3 is TGCGCCAGCAGCCAAGTAGTTCGGGAGACCCAGTACTTC. Its translation: CASSQVVRETQYF.

The V call is TRBV6-6, the J call TRBJ1-1, with D unresolved. The germline V gene encodes CDR1 MNHNY and CDR2 SVGAGI (reference sequence). Trimming took off 4 bases at V and 2 bases at J, with 14 bases between the two ends. This CDR3 is 15 amino acids long. The CDR3 loop reads CASSFPEGTNTEAFF. CDR3 in DNA: TGTGCCAGCAGTTTCCCAGAAGGTACAAACACTGAAGCTTTCTTT.

The chain links TRBV20-1 to TRBJ2-7, with D tentatively TRBD2 (6 bases). Trimming took off 5 bases at V and 3 bases at J, with 20 bases between the two ends. Germline CDR1 and CDR2: DFQATT and SNEGSKA (reference sequence). CDR3 length: 15 amino acids. For the CDR3, the DNA is TGCAGTGCTCCAAACCTCCGGACTACCAGCTACGAGCAGTACTTC. It specifies CSAPNLRTTSYEQYF.

The chain links TRBV12-5 to TRBJ2-2, with 7 bases matching TRBD1. The J segment lost 2 bases and the V segment lost 5 bases, leaving 8 bases of the junction unmatched. The CDR3 loop spans 16 amino acids. In germline, CDR1 is LGHNT, CDR2 FRNRAP. The chain's CDR3 is CASGRHRGANTGELFF. The DNA of the CDR3 is TGTGCTAGTGGTAGACACAGGGGTGCAAACACCGGGGAGCTGTTTTTT.